This TCR beta chain was recovered during a study of blood T cell repertoires in COVID-19. Across the study: Italy, Spain and the United States were the sources of the convalescent and acute COVID-19 samples. The analysed material was cDNA or gDNA that came from T cells, B-cell-depleted T cells, or PBMCs.

Sequencing used immunoSEQ multiplex PCR; TCRdb keeps in-frame clones, though not all of them. The repertoire consists of some 300,000 clones, with roughly nine tenths occurring once and the leading ten covering less than 2%. CDR3 length: 12 residues. Trimming shortened V by 5 bases and J by 11 bases, and 12 bases separated the two germline ends. The germline CDR1 and CDR2 sequences are MNHEY and SMNVEV (reference sequence). The clonotype comes from a woman in her thirties or forties who had recovered from COVID-19. The chain links TRBV27 to TRBJ1-4, with a weak D call TRBD1 (6 bases). Sequenced: PBMCs or T cells enriched from blood (not recorded which). DNA of the CDR3: TGTGCCAGCAGTGTACATAGGGGGAAACTGTTTTTT. Translating gives CASSVHRGKLFF.